Each of the 11 T cell receptor beta chains below was sequenced from the same sample in a study of vaccination effects on CD4 cells after COVID-19. Before any sequencing was done, the ViraFEST assay used viral peptide pools to expand antigen-specific CD4+ T cells. Cells that had been cultured for 9 to 10 days were the source of isolated CD4+ T cells. SARS-CoV-2 infected the person between March and December 2020, as confirmed by PCR. Repertoires were generated with immunoSEQ multiplex PCR, while TCRdb's copy carries only in-frame clones and drops some. The sample has tens of thousands of clones, around 72% seen once; the top ten hold roughly two fifths. No antigen has been assigned to these receptors. The sample here was CD4+ T cells from PBMCs cultured with a peptide pool, taken before COVID-19 vaccination. These receptors came from a human donor who had a prior SARS-CoV-2 infection.

The J gene is TRBJ1-1, the V gene TRBV6-5; no reliable D call. Trimming left V 0 bases short and J 10 bases short, with 15 bases between. This CDR3 spans 14 amino acids. Germline CDR1 and CDR2: MNHEY and SVGAGI. CDR3 loop: CASSYSRAYEAAFF. CDR3 DNA sequence: TGTGCCAGCAGTTACTCGCGTGCCTATGAAGCAGCTTTCTTT.

On this clone: Distinct nucleotide sequences in the sample also encode this CDR3. The J gene is TRBJ2-2, the V gene TRBV27, with 12 bases matching TRBD1. Per germline, CDR1 MNHEY and CDR2 SMNVEV (reference sequence). This CDR3 has 16 residues. J lost 6 bases, V lost 0 bases, and 2 bases had no gene match. CDR3 coding DNA: TGTGCCAGCAGTTTATCGGGGACAGGGGGCCCCGGGGAGCTGTTTTTT. Amino acid sequence: CASSLSGTGGPGELFF.

The gene calls are TRBV7-2 and TRBJ2-7; possible D gene TRBD2, 5 bases. The CDR3 length is 16 residues. The germline CDR1 and CDR2 sequences are SGHTA and FQGNSA. V was clipped by 5 bases and J by 0 bases, with 17 bases between them. The chain's CDR3 is CASSPHGGGLSYEQYF. CDR3 DNA: TGTGCCAGCAGCCCCCACGGAGGCGGACTCTCCTACGAGCAGTACTTC.

The chain couples TRBV18 to TRBJ2-7; TRBD2 matches 7 bases. Per the germline V gene, CDR1 is KGHSH and CDR2 is LQKENI. The CDR3 is 15 residues long. Germline trimming cut 2 bases from V and 0 bases from J; bases unmatched to any gene: 4. Here the CDR3 reads CASSPSGGGSYEQYF. DNA for the CDR3: TGTGCCAGCTCACCATCGGGAGGAGGCTCCTACGAGCAGTACTTC.

The CDR3 spells CASSKERGGYNEQFF. Written as DNA, the CDR3 is TGTGCCAGCAGCAAAGAGCGGGGGGGCTACAATGAGCAGTTCTTC. This rearrangement joins TRBV21-1 to TRBJ2-1; the table's D gene call, TRBD2, was not cross checked with the DNA. TRBV21-1 represents a pseudogene. CDR3 length: 15 residues.

V usage is TRBV9 and J usage is TRBJ2-5; 7 nucleotides match TRBD1. Germline trimming cut 1 base from V and 5 bases from J; bases unmatched to any gene: 2. Germline V gene data show CDR1 as SGDLS and CDR2 as YYNGEE. This CDR3 contains 13 residues. CDR3 DNA: TGTGCCAGCAGCGTAAGGGGGCTGGAGACCCAGTACTTC. Amino acid sequence: CASSVRGLETQYF.

This chain uses TRBV5-1 with TRBJ2-5, with 9 bases fitting TRBD2. The CDR3 extends over 15 amino acids. Germline-derived CDR1 and CDR2 are SGHRS and YFSETQ. J gave up 5 bases and V 4 bases, and 9 bases lay outside the gene matches. Written as DNA, the CDR3 is TGCGCCAGCAGCGGTAGCGGGAGTTTGGAGGAGACCCAGTACTTC. This gives the protein CASSGSGSLEETQYF.

The genes are TRBV9 and TRBJ2-7; 8 bases are a match to TRBD1. J lost 3 bases, V lost 4 bases, and 9 bases had no gene match. The length of the CDR3 is 15 residues. Germline CDR1 SGDLS, CDR2 YYNGEE. The CDR3: CASSPTGVGFYEQYF. The CDR3, as DNA: TGTGCCAGCAGCCCGACAGGGGTAGGGTTCTACGAGCAGTACTTC.

This chain links TRBV7-3 with TRBJ2-1; D may correspond to TRBD1 or TRBD2 (5 bases each). The CDR3 length is 13 residues. Per the germline V gene, CDR1 is SGHTA and CDR2 is FQGTGA. Deletions cut 4 bases from V and 15 bases from J, with 19 bases between. DNA of the CDR3: TGTGCCAGCAGCTCGGGACCCCCTTCCAAGCTGTTCTTC. Protein sequence: CASSSGPPSKLFF.

The V gene is TRBV19, the J gene TRBJ1-5; TRBD1 matches at 7 bases. Per the germline V gene, CDR1 is LNHDA and CDR2 is SQIVND (reference sequence). Trimming took 5 bases from V and 5 from J; bases not matched to a gene: 3. This CDR3 is 13 amino acids long. Here the CDR3 DNA reads TGTGCCAGTAGTGTCACAGGGGATCAGCCCCAGCATTTT. This encodes CASSVTGDQPQHF.

The chain uses TRBV7-2 and TRBJ2-7; D may match TRBD1 or TRBD2 (5 bases each). Deletions cut 6 bases from V and 7 bases from J, with 16 bases between. Germline assignment: CDR1 SGHTA and CDR2 FQGNSA. The CDR3 spans 13 residues. This CDR3 is CASSLPVWGEQYF. CDR3 nucleotides: TGTGCCAGCAGTTTGCCGGTTTGGGGGGAGCAGTACTTC. Full variable domain (missing parts from reference TRBV7-2 and TRBJ2-7): GAGVSQSPSNKVTEKGKDVELRCDPISGHTALYWYRQSLGQGLEFLIYFQGNSAPDKSGLPSDRFSAERTGGSVSTLTIQRTQQEDSAVYLCASSLPVWGEQYFGPGTRLTVT.